This T cell receptor beta chain originates from a study of T cells in localized non-small cell lung cancer. Germline V gene data show CDR1 as SGHRS and CDR2 as YFSETQ. The CDR3 runs to 15 residues. V lost 1 base and J lost 5, with 15 bases in between. Points from the study as a whole: Within adjacent lung there appeared a median around 57 of the top 100 tumor clones.

This clone was observed a single time. No antigen is known for it. TCRdb's copy holds only in-frame clones and misses some; the assay was immunoSEQ multiplex PCR. The sample holds tens of thousands of clones, about nine tenths seen once. The clonotype comes from a female donor aged 60 or older with stage I lung adenocarcinoma. The sample was peripheral blood, taken before any cancer treatment. V usage is TRBV5-1 and J usage is TRBJ2-5; D not resolved. CDR3 region: CASSLMGPRRETQYF. The CDR3, as DNA: TGCGCCAGCAGCTTGATGGGCCCCCGAAGGGAGACCCAGTACTTC.